The 2 T cell receptor beta chains below were found in one sample sequenced in a study of cytomegalovirus exposure and HLA in healthy donors. 13 Jbeta primers and 60 Vbeta primers were used for the PCR. The table came from immunoSEQ multiplex PCR; TCRdb's copy has only in-frame clones and leaves some out. The table lists approximately 160,000 clones, around 80% of them singletons. Specimen: PBMCs. Source of these receptors: a human donor in good health.

The chain carries TRBV5-1 and TRBJ2-5, with TRBD2 identical over 10 bases. CDR1 and CDR2 (germline): SGHRS, YFSETQ. V shed 2 bases and J 6 bases; nucleotides not matched to a gene: 7. The CDR3 spans 15 residues. The CDR3 spells CASSLTSGESKTQYF. CDR3 DNA: TGCGCCAGCAGCTTAACTAGCGGGGAATCCAAGACCCAGTACTTC.

The chain is built from TRBV6-5 and TRBJ2-5; tentatively, D is TRBD1 (6 bases). The CDR3 is 13 residues long. With 5 bases removed from V and 4 bases from J, the gap between germline ends came to 11 bases. The germline gives CDR1 MNHEY, CDR2 SVGAGI. DNA of the CDR3: TGTGCCAGCAGTAAGGGGGTACCAGAGACCCAGTACTTC. The encoded protein is CASSKGVPETQYF.